Reported below is one T cell receptor (beta chain). Clones were read by immunoSEQ multiplex PCR, and TCRdb kept only the in-frame ones, dropping some. This table holds roughly 23,000 clones, roughly 80% found once. Trimming shortened V by 2 bases and J by 5 bases, and 18 bases separated the two germline ends. The CDR3 consists of 17 residues. Germline values: CDR1 SGHVS, CDR2 FNYEAQ. These data belong to a study of control samples from healthy donors and cancer patients. The genes are TRBV7-6 and TRBJ1-4; possible D gene TRBD1, 6 bases. The clonotype was recovered from a man between 60 and 70 years old with head and neck cancer. Material: PBMCs. CDR3 sequence: CASSLITAGQPNEKLFF. In DNA, the CDR3 is TGTGCCAGCAGCTTAATCACGGCTGGACAGCCGAATGAAAAACTGTTTTTT.